The present T cell receptor (beta chain) was sequenced within a study of PD-1 blockade in classical Hodgkin lymphoma. Study context: Patients were treated with nivolumab at 3 mg/kg, and this was given intravenously every 2 weeks. Study results and limitations: By C4D1 there was a significant rise in CD4+ TCR diversity but not in CD8+ TCR diversity.

Using immunoSEQ multiplex PCR, the repertoire was profiled, and TCRdb retains in-frame clones only, with some absent. The profile covers about 32,000 clones, with approximately 85% appearing a single time and 17% taken by the ten largest. This sample's time point: cycle 4 day 1 (C4D1), after about 6 weeks of nivolumab. No patient escaped relapse after autologous stem cell transplantation, and brentuximab vedotin exposure varied. Best responses fell into complete response, partial response or progressive disease. Comment on this clone: No antigen is known for it.

The germline V gene has CDR1 MDHEN and CDR2 SYDVKM. V lost 4 bases and J lost 0; bases outside the gene matches: 7. This CDR3 is 16 amino acids long. The chain is built from TRBV28 and TRBJ2-3, with 7 bases matching TRBD2. This receptor was taken from a human donor with classical Hodgkin lymphoma. The sample consisted of peripheral blood mononuclear cells (PBMCs), taken before the fourth cycle of nivolumab. The CDR3 loop reads CASSSSGLSSTDTQYF. Here the CDR3 DNA reads TGTGCCAGCAGTTCTAGCGGTCTCTCTAGCACAGATACGCAGTATTTT.